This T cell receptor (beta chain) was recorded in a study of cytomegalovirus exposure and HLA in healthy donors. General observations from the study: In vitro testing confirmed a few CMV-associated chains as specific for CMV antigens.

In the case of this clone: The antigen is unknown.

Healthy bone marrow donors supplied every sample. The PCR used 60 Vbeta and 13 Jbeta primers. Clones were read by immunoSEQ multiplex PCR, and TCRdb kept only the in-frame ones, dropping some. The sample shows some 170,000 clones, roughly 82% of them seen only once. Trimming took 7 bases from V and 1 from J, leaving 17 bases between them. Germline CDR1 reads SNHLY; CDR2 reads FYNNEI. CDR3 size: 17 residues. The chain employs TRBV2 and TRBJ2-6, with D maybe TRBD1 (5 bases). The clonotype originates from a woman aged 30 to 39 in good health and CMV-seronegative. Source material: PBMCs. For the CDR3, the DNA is TGTGCCAGCATGGTGGGCAGGGTGGGGTCTGGGGCCAACGTCCTGACTTTC. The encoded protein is CASMVGRVGSGANVLTF.